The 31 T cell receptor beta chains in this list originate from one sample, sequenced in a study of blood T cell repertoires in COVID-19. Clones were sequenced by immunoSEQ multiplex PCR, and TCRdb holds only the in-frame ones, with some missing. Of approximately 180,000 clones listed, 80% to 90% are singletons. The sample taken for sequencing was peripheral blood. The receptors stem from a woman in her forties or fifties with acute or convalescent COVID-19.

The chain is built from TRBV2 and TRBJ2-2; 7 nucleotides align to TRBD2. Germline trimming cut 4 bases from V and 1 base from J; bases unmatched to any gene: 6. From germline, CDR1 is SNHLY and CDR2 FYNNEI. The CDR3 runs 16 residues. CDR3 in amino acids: CASSVRAGLNTGELFF. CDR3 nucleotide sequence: TGTGCCAGCAGTGTGAGAGCGGGGTTGAACACCGGGGAGCTGTTTTTT.

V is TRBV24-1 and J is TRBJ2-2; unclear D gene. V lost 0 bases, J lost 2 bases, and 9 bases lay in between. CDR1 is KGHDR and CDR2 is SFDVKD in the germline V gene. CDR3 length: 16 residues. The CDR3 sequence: CATSDLPPSNTGELFF. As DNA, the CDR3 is TGTGCCACCAGTGATTTGCCTCCTTCTAACACCGGGGAGCTGTTTTTT.

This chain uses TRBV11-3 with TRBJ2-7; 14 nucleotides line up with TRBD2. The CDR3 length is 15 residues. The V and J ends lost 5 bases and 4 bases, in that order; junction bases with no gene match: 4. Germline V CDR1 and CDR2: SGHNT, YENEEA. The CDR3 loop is CASSGRTSGGYEQYF. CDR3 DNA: TGTGCCAGCAGCGGGCGGACTAGCGGGGGGTACGAGCAGTACTTC.

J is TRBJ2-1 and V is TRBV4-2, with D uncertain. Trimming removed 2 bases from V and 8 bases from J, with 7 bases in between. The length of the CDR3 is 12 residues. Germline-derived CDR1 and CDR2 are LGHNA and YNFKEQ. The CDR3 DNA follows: TGTGCCAGCAGCCAATTCTCGGATGAGCAGTTCTTC. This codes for CASSQFSDEQFF.

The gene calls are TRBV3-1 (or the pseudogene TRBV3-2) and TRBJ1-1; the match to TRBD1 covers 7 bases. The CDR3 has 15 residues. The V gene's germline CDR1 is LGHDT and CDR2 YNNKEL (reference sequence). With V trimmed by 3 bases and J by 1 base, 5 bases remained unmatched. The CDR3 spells CASSQRDSSNTEAFF. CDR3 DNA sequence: TGTGCCAGCAGCCAGCGGGACAGTTCGAACACTGAAGCTTTCTTT.

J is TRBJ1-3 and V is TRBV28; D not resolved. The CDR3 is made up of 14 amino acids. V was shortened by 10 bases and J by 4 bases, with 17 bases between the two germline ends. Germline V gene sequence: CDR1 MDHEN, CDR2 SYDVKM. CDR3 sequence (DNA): TGTGCCACCGGGGTTGTCCCAGAAGGAAACACCATATATTTT. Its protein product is CATGVVPEGNTIYF.

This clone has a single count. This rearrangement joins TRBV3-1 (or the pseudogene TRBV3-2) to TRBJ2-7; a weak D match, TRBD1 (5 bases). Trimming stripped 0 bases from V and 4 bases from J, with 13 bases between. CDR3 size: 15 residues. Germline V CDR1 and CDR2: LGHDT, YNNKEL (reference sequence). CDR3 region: CASSQDKGSWYEQYF. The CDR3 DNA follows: TGTGCCAGCAGCCAAGATAAGGGGTCGTGGTACGAGCAGTACTTC.

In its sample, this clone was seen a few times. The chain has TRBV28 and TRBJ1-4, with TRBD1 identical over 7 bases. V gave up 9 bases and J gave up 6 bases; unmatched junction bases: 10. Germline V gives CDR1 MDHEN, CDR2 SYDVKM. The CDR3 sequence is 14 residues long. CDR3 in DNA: TGTGCCAGTATCCCTGGGACAGACTATGAAAAACTGTTTTTT. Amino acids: CASIPGTDYEKLFF.

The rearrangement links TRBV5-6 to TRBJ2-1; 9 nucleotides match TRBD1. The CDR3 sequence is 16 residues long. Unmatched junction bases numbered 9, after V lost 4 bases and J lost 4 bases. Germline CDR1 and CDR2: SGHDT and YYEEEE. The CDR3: CASSTEGTGPYNEQFF. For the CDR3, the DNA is TGTGCCAGCAGCACGGAAGGGACAGGGCCGTACAATGAGCAGTTCTTC.

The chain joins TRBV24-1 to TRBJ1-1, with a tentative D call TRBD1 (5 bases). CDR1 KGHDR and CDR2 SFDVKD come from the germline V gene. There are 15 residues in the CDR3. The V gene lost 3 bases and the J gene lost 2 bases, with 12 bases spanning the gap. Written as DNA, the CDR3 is TGTGCCACCAGTGATGGGGCCCCAAGCAACACTGAAGCTTTCTTT. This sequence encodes CATSDGAPSNTEAFF.

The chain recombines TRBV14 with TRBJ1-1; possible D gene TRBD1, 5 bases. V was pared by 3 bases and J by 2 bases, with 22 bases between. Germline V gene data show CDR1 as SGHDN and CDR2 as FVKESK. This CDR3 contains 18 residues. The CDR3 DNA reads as TGTGCCAGCAGCCACCGAACGGCCCTGGGGGGGTCTAACACTGAAGCTTTCTTT. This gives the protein CASSHRTALGGSNTEAFF.

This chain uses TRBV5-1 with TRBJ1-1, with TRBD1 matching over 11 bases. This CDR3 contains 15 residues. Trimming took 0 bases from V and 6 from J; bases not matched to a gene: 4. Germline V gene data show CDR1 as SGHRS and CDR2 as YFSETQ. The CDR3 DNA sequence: TGCGCCAGCAGCTTGGAAGGACAGGGGGCGGCTGAAGCTTTCTTT. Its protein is CASSLEGQGAAEAFF.

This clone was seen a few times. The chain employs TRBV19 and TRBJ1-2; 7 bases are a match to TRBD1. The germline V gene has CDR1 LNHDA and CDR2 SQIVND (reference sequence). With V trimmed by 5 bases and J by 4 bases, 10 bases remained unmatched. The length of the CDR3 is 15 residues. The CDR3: CASSFLEGAVYGYTF. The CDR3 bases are TGTGCCAGTAGTTTCCTCGAGGGGGCGGTCTATGGCTACACCTTC.

The CDR3 is CASSPRTGFGYTF. In nucleotides, the CDR3 is TGTGCCAGCAGCCCGAGGACAGGGTTTGGCTACACCTTC. V and J are TRBV27 and TRBJ1-2; 8 bases match TRBD1. CDR1 is MNHEY and CDR2 is SMNVEV in the germline V gene (reference sequence). Trimming at V came to 6 bases and at J to 7 bases, leaving 7 bases not matched to a gene. CDR3 length: 13 amino acids.

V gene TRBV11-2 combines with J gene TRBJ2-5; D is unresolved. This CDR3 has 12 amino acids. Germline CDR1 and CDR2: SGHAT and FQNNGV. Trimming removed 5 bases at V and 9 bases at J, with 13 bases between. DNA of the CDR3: TGTGCCAGCAGCCAAGAGGTCCCTCCCCAGTACTTC. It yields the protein CASSQEVPPQYF. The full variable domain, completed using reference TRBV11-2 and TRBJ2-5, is EAGVAQSPRYKIIEKRQSVAFWCNPISGHATLYWYQQILGQGPKLLIQFQNNGVVDDSQLPKDRFSAERLKGVDSTLKIQPAKLEDSAVYLCASSQEVPPQYFGPGTRLLVL.

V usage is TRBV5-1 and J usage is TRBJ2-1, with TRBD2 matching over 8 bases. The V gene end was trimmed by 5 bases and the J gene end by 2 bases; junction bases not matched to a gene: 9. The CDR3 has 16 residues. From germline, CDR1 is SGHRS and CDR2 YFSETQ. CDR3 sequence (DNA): TGCGCCAGCAGTTTACCCCGTAGCGGGGCCTACAATGAGCAGTTCTTC. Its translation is CASSLPRSGAYNEQFF.

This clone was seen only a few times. The CDR3 DNA follows: TGCGCCAGCAGCCAAGGGACCGAGGGAAATCAGCCCCAGCATTTT. Its translation: CASSQGTEGNQPQHF. This sequence joins TRBV4-1 and TRBJ1-5; unclear D gene. The CDR3 is made up of 15 amino acids. Deletions cut 1 base from V and 4 bases from J, with 11 bases between. Germline CDR1 MGHRA, CDR2 YSYEKL.

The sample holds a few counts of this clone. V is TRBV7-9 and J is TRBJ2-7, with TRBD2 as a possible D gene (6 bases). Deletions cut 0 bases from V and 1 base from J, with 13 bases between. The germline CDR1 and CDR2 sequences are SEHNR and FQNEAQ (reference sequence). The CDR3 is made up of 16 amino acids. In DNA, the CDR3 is TGTGCCAGCAGCTTAGCGCTGGGGGGAGTTTCCTACGAGCAGTACTTC. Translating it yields CASSLALGGVSYEQYF.

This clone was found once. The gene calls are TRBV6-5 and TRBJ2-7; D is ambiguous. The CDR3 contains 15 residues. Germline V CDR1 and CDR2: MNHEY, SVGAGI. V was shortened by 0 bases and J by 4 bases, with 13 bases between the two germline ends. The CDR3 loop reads CASSYSEKYPYEQYF. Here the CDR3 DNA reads TGTGCCAGCAGTTACTCGGAGAAGTACCCGTACGAGCAGTACTTC.

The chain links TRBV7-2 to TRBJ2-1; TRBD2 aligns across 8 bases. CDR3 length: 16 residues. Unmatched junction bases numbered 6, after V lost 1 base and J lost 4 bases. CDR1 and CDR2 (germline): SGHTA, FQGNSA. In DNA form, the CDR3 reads TGTGCCAGCAGCTTAGTGGCGGGGGGTACTTACAATGAGCAGTTCTTC. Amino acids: CASSLVAGGTYNEQFF.

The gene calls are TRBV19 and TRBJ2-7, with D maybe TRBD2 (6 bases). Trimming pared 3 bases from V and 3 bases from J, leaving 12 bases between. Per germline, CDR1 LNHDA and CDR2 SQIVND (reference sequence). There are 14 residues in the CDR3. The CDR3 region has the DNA TGTGCCAGTAGTATCGACCGAGCGGGCTACGAGCAGTACTTC. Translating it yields CASSIDRAGYEQYF. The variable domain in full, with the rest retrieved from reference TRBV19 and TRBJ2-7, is DGGITQSPKYLFRKEGQNVTLSCEQNLNHDAMYWYRQDPGQGLRLIYYSQIVNDFQKGDIAEGYSVSREKKESFPLTVTSAQKNPTAFYLCASSIDRAGYEQYFGPGTRLTVT.

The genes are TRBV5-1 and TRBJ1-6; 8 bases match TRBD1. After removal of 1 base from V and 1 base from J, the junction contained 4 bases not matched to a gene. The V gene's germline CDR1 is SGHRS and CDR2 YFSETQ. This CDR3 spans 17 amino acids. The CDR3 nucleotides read TGCGCCAGCAGCTTGACAGGGGGGGAATCCTATAATTCACCCCTCCACTTT. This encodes CASSLTGGESYNSPLHF.

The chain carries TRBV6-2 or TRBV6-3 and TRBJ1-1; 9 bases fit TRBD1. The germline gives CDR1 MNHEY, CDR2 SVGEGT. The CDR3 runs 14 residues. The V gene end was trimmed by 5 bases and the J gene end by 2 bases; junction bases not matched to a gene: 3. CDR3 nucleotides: TGTGCCAGCAGTCGGACAGGGGAAAACACTGAAGCTTTCTTT. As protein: CASSRTGENTEAFF.

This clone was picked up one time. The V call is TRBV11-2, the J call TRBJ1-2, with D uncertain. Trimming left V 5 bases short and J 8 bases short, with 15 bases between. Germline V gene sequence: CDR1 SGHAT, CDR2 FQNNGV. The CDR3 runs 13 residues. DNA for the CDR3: TGTGCCAGCAGCCCGACGGGAGGGCACGGCTACACCTTC. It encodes CASSPTGGHGYTF.

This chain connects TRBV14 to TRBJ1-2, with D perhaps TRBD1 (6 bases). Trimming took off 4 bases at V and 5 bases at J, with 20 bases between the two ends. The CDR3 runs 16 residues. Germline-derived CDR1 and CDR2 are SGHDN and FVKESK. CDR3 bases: TGTGCCAGCAGCCGGGGGCTGTCCCAAGGTCCTTATGGCTACACCTTC. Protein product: CASSRGLSQGPYGYTF.

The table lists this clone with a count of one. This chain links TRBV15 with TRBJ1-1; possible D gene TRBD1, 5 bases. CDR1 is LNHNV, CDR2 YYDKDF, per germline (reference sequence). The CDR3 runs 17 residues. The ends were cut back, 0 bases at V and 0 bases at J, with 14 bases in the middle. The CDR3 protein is CATSREGLGGLNTEAFF. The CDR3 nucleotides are TGTGCCACCAGCAGAGAGGGGCTGGGGGGTTTGAACACTGAAGCTTTCTTT. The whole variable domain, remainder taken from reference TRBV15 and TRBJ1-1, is DAMVIQNPRYQVTQFGKPVTLSCSQTLNHNVMYWYQQKSSQAPKLLFHYYDKDFNNEADTPDNFQSRRPNTSFCFLDIRSPGLGDTAMYLCATSREGLGGLNTEAFFGQGTRLTVV.

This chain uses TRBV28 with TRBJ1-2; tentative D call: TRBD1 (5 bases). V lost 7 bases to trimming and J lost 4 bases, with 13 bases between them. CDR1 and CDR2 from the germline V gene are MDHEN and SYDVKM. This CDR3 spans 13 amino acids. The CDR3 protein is CASTLGGGYGYTF. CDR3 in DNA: TGTGCCAGCACCCTCGGGGGGGGCTATGGCTACACCTTC.

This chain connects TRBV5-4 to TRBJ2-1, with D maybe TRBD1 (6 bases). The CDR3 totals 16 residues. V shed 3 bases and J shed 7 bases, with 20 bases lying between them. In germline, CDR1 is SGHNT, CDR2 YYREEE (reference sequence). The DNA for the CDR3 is TGTGCCAGCAGCTCGGCGGCAGGGGAGAGGGGGAATGAGCAGTTCTTC. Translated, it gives CASSSAAGERGNEQFF.

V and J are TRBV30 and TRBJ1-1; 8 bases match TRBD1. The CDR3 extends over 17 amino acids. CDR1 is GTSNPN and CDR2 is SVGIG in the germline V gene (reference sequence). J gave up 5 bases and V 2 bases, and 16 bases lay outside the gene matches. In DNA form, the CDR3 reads TGTGCCTGGAGTTCTGGACAGGGTCGGTTTTCGGGAACTGAAGCTTTCTTT. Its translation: CAWSSGQGRFSGTEAFF.

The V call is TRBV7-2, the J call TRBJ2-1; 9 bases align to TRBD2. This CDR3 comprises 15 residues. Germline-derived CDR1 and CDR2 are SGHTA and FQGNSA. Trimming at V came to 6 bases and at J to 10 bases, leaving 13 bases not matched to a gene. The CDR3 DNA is TGTGCCAGCAGTCCGGGACTAGCCGGGGGATTAGAGCAGTTCTTC. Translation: CASSPGLAGGLEQFF.

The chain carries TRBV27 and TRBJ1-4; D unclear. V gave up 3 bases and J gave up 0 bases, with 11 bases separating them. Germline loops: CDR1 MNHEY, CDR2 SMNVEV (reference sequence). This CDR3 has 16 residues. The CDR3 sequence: CASSLGWGATNEKLFF. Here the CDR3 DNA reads TGTGCCAGCAGTTTGGGTTGGGGAGCAACTAATGAAAAACTGTTTTTT.